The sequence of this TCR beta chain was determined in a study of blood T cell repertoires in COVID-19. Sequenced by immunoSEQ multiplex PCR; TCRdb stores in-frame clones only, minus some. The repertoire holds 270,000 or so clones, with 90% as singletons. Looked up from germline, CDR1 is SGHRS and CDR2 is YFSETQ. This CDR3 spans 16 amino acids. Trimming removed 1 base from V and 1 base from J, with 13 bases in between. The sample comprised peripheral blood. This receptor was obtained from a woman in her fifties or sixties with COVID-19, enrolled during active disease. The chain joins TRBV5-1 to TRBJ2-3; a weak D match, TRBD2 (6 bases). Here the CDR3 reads CASSLSTGVGTDTQYF. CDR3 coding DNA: TGCGCCAGCAGCTTGTCGACGGGGGTAGGCACAGATACGCAGTATTTT.